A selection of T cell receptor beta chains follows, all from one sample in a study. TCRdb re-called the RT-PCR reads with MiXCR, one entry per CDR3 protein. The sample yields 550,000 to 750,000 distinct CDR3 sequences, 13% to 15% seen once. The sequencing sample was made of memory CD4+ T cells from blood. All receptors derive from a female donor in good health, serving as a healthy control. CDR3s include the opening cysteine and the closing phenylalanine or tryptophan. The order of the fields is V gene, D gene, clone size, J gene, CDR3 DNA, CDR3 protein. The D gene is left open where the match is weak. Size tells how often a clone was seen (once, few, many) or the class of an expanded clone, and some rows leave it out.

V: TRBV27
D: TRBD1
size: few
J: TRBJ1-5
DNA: TGTGCCAGCAGCGAGCGACAGGGGGCCCAGCCCCAGCATTTT
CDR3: CASSERQGAQPQHF

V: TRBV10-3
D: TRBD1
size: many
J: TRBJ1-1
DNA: TGTGCCATCAGCATGACAGGGGATGATACTGAAGCTTTCTTT
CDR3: CAISMTGDDTEAFF

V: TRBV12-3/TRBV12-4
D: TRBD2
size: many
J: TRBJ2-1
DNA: TGTGCCAGCAGCCCCGATAGACTAGCGGGCTACAATGAGCAGTTCTTC
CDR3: CASSPDRLAGYNEQFF

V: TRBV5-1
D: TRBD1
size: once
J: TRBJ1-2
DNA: TGCGCCAGCAGCACTTCAGACAGGGGCCCCTATGGCTACTCCTTC
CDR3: CASSTSDRGPYGYSF

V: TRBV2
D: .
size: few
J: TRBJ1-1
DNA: TGTGCCAGCGGGAGTATTCTGGGGACTGAAGCTTTCTTT
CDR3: CASGSILGTEAFF

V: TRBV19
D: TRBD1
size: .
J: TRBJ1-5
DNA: TGTGCCAGTAGTATGCCGGGACAGGGCCCTCGCCAGCCCCAGCATTTT
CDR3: CASSMPGQGPRQPQHF

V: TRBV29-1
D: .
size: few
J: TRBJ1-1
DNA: TGCAGCGTTGGACATCCGAACACTGAAGCTTTCTTT
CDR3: CSVGHPNTEAFF

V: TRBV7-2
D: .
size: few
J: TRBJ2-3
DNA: TGTGCCAGCAGCCCAAAAGGAGTAGGTCGAACAGATACGCAGTATTTT
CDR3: CASSPKGVGRTDTQYF

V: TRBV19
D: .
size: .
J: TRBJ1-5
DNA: TGTGCCAGTAGTATAGTTGGCTACAATCAGCCCCAGCATTTT
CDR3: CASSIVGYNQPQHF

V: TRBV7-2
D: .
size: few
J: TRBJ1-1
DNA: TGTGCCAGCAGCTTAACCAGCTACACTGAAGCTTTCTTT
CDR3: CASSLTSYTEAFF

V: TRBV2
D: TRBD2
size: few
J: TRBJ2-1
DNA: TGTGCCAGCAGTGCTCTAGCGGGGAATGAGCAGTTCTTC
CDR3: CASSALAGNEQFF

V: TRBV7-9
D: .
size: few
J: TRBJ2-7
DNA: TGTGCCAGCAGTTCCGGGACATTTACGCAGTACTTC
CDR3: CASSSGTFTQYF

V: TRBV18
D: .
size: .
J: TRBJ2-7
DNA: TGTGCCAGCTCACCCGGGACCCCGGAATACTACGAGCAGTACTTC
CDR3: CASSPGTPEYYEQYF

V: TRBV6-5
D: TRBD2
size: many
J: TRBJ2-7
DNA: TGTGCCAGCAGTCCTAATGGGCGGGAGGTCCGAGAGCAGTACTTC
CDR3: CASSPNGREVREQYF

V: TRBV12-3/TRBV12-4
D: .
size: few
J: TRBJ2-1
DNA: TGTGCCAGCAGTTTAGGGTTTGAAGCGGGTAACCGGTTCTTC
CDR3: CASSLGFEAGNRFF

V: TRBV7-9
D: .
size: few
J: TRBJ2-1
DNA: TGTGCCAGCAGCTCCAATGTGGGAGACCTCTACAATGAGCAGTTCTTC
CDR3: CASSSNVGDLYNEQFF

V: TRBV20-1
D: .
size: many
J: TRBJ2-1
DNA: TGCAGTGCTAGGTCGACTAGGGAAGGAGGTGATGAGCAGTTCTTC
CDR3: CSARSTREGGDEQFF

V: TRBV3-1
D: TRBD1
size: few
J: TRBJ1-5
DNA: TGTGCCAGCAGCCAAGGGACAGGGCAGAATCAGCCCCAGCATTTT
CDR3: CASSQGTGQNQPQHF